This T cell receptor beta chain was obtained from a study of T-cell memory formation after mild COVID-19. Trimming removed 6 bases at V and 5 bases at J, with 21 bases between. There are 16 residues in the CDR3. Germline lookup yields CDR1 MNHNY and CDR2 SVGAGI (reference sequence). Constant-segment primers were used for 5'RACE, and the resulting TCR alpha and TCR beta cDNA libraries carried sample barcodes and UMIs. TCRdb reprocessed the 5' RACE reads with MiXCR, giving one entry per CDR3 protein. The repertoire holds approximately 270,000 distinct CDR3 sequences, with around 15% as singletons. This clonotype occurred a few times.

Sequenced input: PBMCs or a T cell subset sorted from them (not recorded which). V and J are TRBV6-6 and TRBJ2-3, with no clear D. The origin of this receptor is a man aged 18-30 years who had mild COVID-19 (a few samples of this study predate the infection). Cell type and time point are not known. The CDR3 loop reads CASREVVVASGDTQYF. CDR3 sequence (DNA): TGTGCCAGCAGAGAGGTAGTGGTAGCTTCCGGAGATACGCAGTATTTT.